This entry is about one T cell receptor (beta chain). This specimen belongs to a study of T cell responses to AZD1222 COVID-19 vaccine. Sequencing used immunoSEQ multiplex PCR; TCRdb keeps in-frame clones, though not all of them. The sample has just under 100,000 clones; roughly 88% are singletons. CDR3 length equals 16 residues. V trimming: 4 bases; J trimming: 0 bases; junction bases outside the gene matches: 8. Germline CDR1 reads SGHNT; CDR2 reads YYREEE (reference sequence). This receptor was identified in an adult in good health. Material: peripheral blood, obtained on day 0 of AZD1222 vaccination. This chain uses TRBV5-4 with TRBJ1-2, with 8 bases matching TRBD1. The CDR3 DNA is TGTGCCAGCAGCAGGGCAGGGGGCGACGCTAACTATGGCTACACCTTC. Protein sequence: CASSRAGGDANYGYTF. Complete variable domain (other parts from reference TRBV5-4 and TRBJ1-2): ETGVTQSPTHLIKTRGQQVTLRCSSQSGHNTVSWYQQALGQGPQFIFQYYREEENGRGNFPPRFSGLQFPNYSSELNVNALELDDSALYLCASSRAGGDANYGYTFGSGTRLTVV.